Below are 26 T cell receptor beta chains sequenced from a single sample in a study of PD-L1 blockade in urothelial cancer. Using immunoSEQ multiplex PCR, the repertoire was profiled, and TCRdb retains in-frame clones only, with some absent. The repertoire holds tens of thousands of clones, roughly four fifths seen once, with 4.5% in the top ten. The sample consisted of PBMCs, taken around atezolizumab (anti-PD-L1) treatment. All receptors come from an older man with urothelial cancer.

This clone was seen a handful of times. V gene TRBV28 combines with J gene TRBJ2-7; 10 positions match TRBD1. V shed 2 bases and J 5 bases; nucleotides not matched to a gene: 6. This CDR3 region has 15 residues. Germline CDR1 reads MDHEN; CDR2 reads SYDVKM. The CDR3 here is CASSLTGTGVDEQYF. CDR3 sequence (DNA): TGTGCCAGCAGTTTAACCGGGACAGGGGTCGACGAGCAGTACTTC.

The chain employs TRBV5-6 and TRBJ2-7, with 8 nucleotides matching TRBD2. Looked up from germline, CDR1 is SGHDT and CDR2 is YYEEEE. CDR3 length: 14 residues. V lost 1 base and J lost 3; bases outside the gene matches: 3. The CDR3, as DNA: TGTGCCAGCAGCTTGTGGACTAGCCTCTACGAGCAGTACTTC. Its translation is CASSLWTSLYEQYF.

The chain recombines TRBV21-1 with TRBJ2-3; the table's D gene call, TRBD2, was not cross checked with the DNA. TRBV21-1 is given as a pseudogene. The CDR3 length is 12 residues. CDR3: CASSPPGDGQYF. CDR3 DNA: TGTGCCAGCAGCCCCCCCGGGGATGGGCAGTATTTT.

The chain has TRBV5-6 and TRBJ2-7; 8 bases map to TRBD1. Germline assignment: CDR1 SGHDT and CDR2 YYEEEE. Germline trimming cut 4 bases from V and 4 bases from J; bases unmatched to any gene: 7. The CDR3 consists of 14 residues. This CDR3 is CASSTQTGEYEQYF. DNA of the CDR3: TGTGCCAGCAGCACACAGACAGGGGAGTACGAGCAGTACTTC.

V is TRBV5-1 and J is TRBJ2-3; D uncertain. The CDR3 loop spans 15 amino acids. Trimming shortened V by 0 bases and J by 3 bases, and 11 bases separated the two germline ends. Germline values: CDR1 SGHRS, CDR2 YFSETQ. The CDR3 protein is CASSLASRVTDTQYF. For the CDR3, the DNA is TGCGCCAGCAGCTTGGCGAGTAGAGTAACAGATACGCAGTATTTT.

The CDR3 sequence is CATSRGPTFIPGGGQETQYF. Written as DNA, the CDR3 is TGTGCCACCAGCAGAGGCCCTACGTTTATCCCCGGCGGGGGTCAAGAGACCCAGTACTTC. The J gene is TRBJ2-5, the V gene TRBV15, with TRBD2 matching over 7 bases. After removal of 1 base from V and 2 bases from J, the junction contained 19 bases not matched to a gene. The CDR3 is 20 residues long. Germline CDR1 and CDR2: LNHNV and YYDKDF (reference sequence).

This chain connects TRBV30 to TRBJ1-4; D unresolved. Germline V gene data show CDR1 as GTSNPN and CDR2 as SVGIG (reference sequence). The CDR3 is 14 residues long. Trimming removed 0 bases from V and 1 base from J, with 6 bases in between. CDR3: CAWSVAGTNEKLFF. The CDR3 DNA follows: TGTGCCTGGAGTGTGGCAGGAACTAATGAAAAACTGTTTTTT.

This clone turned up a few times. V is TRBV11-2 and J is TRBJ2-7, with D tentatively TRBD1 (6 bases). Trimming shortened V by 4 bases and J by 7 bases, and 17 bases separated the two germline ends. In germline, CDR1 is SGHAT, CDR2 FQNNGV. The CDR3 loop spans 14 amino acids. The CDR3: CASSSGPDRREQYF. CDR3 DNA: TGTGCCAGCAGCTCGGGCCCAGACAGGCGGGAGCAGTACTTC.

This clone was picked up a small number of times. The chain couples TRBV19 to TRBJ2-1; 8 bases agree with TRBD2. The germline CDR1 and CDR2 sequences are LNHDA and SQIVND (reference sequence). After removal of 7 bases from V and 7 bases from J, the junction contained 15 bases not matched to a gene. The CDR3 contains 16 residues. The CDR3 loop is CASKVQGREGRNEQFF. CDR3 bases: TGTGCCAGTAAGGTCCAGGGACGGGAGGGCCGAAATGAGCAGTTCTTC.

The CDR3 sequence is CASSTDRGPAFF. The CDR3 DNA reads as TGTGCCAGCAGCACCGACAGGGGGCCAGCTTTCTTT. The rearrangement uses TRBV9 and TRBJ1-1, with 10 bases lining up with TRBD1. This CDR3 is 12 amino acids long. The germline V gene encodes CDR1 SGDLS and CDR2 YYNGEE. J lost 10 bases, V lost 4 bases, and 4 bases had no gene match. Based on the CDR3 plus reference TRBV9 and TRBJ1-1, the full variable domain is DSGVTQTPKHLITATGQRVTLRCSPRSGDLSVYWYQQSLDQGLQFLIQYYNGEERAKGNILERFSAQQFPDLHSELNLSSLELGDSALYFCASSTDRGPAFFGQGTRLTVV.

CDR3 sequence reads: CASSEFGQVFYNEQFF. Written as DNA, the CDR3 is TGTGCCAGCAGCGAATTCGGACAAGTGTTCTACAATGAGCAGTTCTTC. This rearrangement joins TRBV7-9 to TRBJ2-1; D might be TRBD1 (5 bases). Trimming pared 5 bases from V and 3 bases from J, leaving 17 bases between. CDR3 length equals 16 residues. CDR1 SEHNR and CDR2 FQNEAQ come from the germline V gene (reference sequence).

This clone has only a few counts. This chain uses TRBV19 with TRBJ1-2; 8 bases fit TRBD1. The ends lost 6 bases at V and 6 bases at J; junction bases unmatched: 3. Germline CDR1 and CDR2: LNHDA and SQIVND (reference sequence). The CDR3 extends over 12 amino acids. CDR3 in DNA: TGTGCCAGTAGGACGACAGGGGATGGCTACACCTTC. Translation gives CASRTTGDGYTF.

The V call is TRBV12-5, the J call TRBJ2-1; 9 bases are a match to TRBD1. V trimming: 6 bases; J trimming: 8 bases; junction bases outside the gene matches: 8. CDR1 LGHNT and CDR2 FRNRAP come from the germline V gene. The CDR3 sequence is 14 residues long. The CDR3 region is CASGGDRVFDEQFF. CDR3 DNA: TGTGCTAGTGGAGGGGACAGGGTTTTCGATGAGCAGTTCTTC.

The gene calls are TRBV13 and TRBJ2-3, with 9 bases that match TRBD2. Per the germline V gene, CDR1 is PRHDT and CDR2 is FYEKMQ (reference sequence). V lost 4 bases and J lost 2; bases outside the gene matches: 7. This CDR3 spans 16 amino acids. The CDR3 loop reads CASSSGLAGVTDTQYF. CDR3 in DNA: TGTGCCAGCAGCTCGGGTTTAGCGGGAGTCACAGATACGCAGTATTTT. The whole variable domain, remainder taken from reference TRBV13 and TRBJ2-3, is AAGVIQSPRHLIKEKRETATLKCYPIPRHDTVYWYQQGPGQDPQFLISFYEKMQSDKGSIPDRFSAQQFSDYHSELNMSSLELGDSALYFCASSSGLAGVTDTQYFGPGTRLTVL.

Only a few counts were recorded for this clone. The chain is built from TRBV25-1 and TRBJ2-3; 8 bases are shared with TRBD2. J lost 3 bases, V lost 3 bases, and 5 bases had no gene match. Germline assignment: CDR1 MGHDK and CDR2 SYGVNS. The CDR3 runs 15 residues. The DNA for the CDR3 is TGTGCCAGCAGTGATACTTGCGGGAGGACAGATACGCAGTATTTT. Its protein product is CASSDTCGRTDTQYF.

Only a few counts were recorded for this clone. Within the sample, other DNA sequences also encode this same CDR3. The chain carries TRBV18 and TRBJ2-7; D is unclear. Germline V lookup: CDR1 KGHSH, CDR2 LQKENI. The germline V and J ends were trimmed by 5 bases and 3 bases, with 5 bases remaining between them. The CDR3 has 11 residues. The CDR3 loop reads CASSSSYEQYF. In nucleotides, the CDR3 is TGTGCCAGCTCATCCAGCTACGAGCAGTACTTC.

The gene calls are TRBV7-2 and TRBJ1-1; 8 positions agree with TRBD1. After removal of 5 bases from V and 3 bases from J, the junction contained 2 bases not matched to a gene. The CDR3 is 13 amino acids. Germline-derived CDR1 and CDR2 are SGHTA and FQGNSA. The CDR3 region has the DNA TGTGCCAGCAGCCAGACAGGGGACACTGAAGCTTTCTTT. Protein: CASSQTGDTEAFF.

The chain employs TRBV5-1 and TRBJ2-3; D call uncertain. In germline, CDR1 is SGHRS, CDR2 YFSETQ. V was shortened by 2 bases and J by 2 bases, with 9 bases between the two germline ends. The CDR3 covers 14 residues. CDR3: CASSFSVFTDTQYF. The CDR3 DNA follows: TGCGCCAGCAGCTTCTCCGTCTTCACAGATACGCAGTATTTT.

This chain links TRBV5-1 with TRBJ1-2; no reliable D call. Germline assignment: CDR1 SGHRS and CDR2 YFSETQ. Trimming shortened V by 1 base and J by 2 bases, and 6 bases separated the two germline ends. This CDR3 spans 13 amino acids. CDR3: CASSLRGNYGYTF. The CDR3 region has the DNA TGCGCCAGCAGCTTGAGAGGGAACTATGGCTACACCTTC. The variable domain in full, with the rest retrieved from reference TRBV5-1 and TRBJ1-2, is KAGVTQTPRYLIKTRGQQVTLSCSPISGHRSVSWYQQTPGQGLQFLFEYFSETQRNKGNFPGRFSGRQFSNSRSEMNVSTLELGDSALYLCASSLRGNYGYTFGSGTRLTVV.

This clone was detected a few times. V and J are TRBV6-1 and TRBJ1-2; D ambiguous. V was trimmed by 6 bases and J by 6 bases, leaving 17 bases between them. The CDR3 totals 14 residues. Germline V gene sequence: CDR1 MNHNS, CDR2 SASEGT. The CDR3 DNA follows: TGTGCCAGCAGCCCCCTTGCGGATTGGCATGGCTACACCTTC. This gives the protein CASSPLADWHGYTF.

With respect to this clone: At one end, the junction sequence differs from germline, possibly due to a read error. The J gene is TRBJ2-3, the V gene TRBV7-8, with 7 nucleotides matching TRBD1. Germline V gene sequence: CDR1 SGHVS, CDR2 FQNEAQ. The CDR3 has 14 residues. Written as DNA, the CDR3 is TGTGCCAGCAGCTTATCAGATCGGCGCGACAGGGTGAATTTT. Protein: CASSLSDRRDRVNF.

The chain uses TRBV11-2 and TRBJ1-1; a weak D match, TRBD1 (5 bases). This CDR3 comprises 12 residues. Germline lookup yields CDR1 SGHAT and CDR2 FQNNGV. The V gene lost 5 bases and the J gene lost 7 bases, with 11 bases spanning the gap. CDR3 sequence reads: CASSHRQNEAFF. The CDR3 DNA follows: TGTGCCAGCAGCCACAGACAGAATGAAGCTTTCTTT.

V and J are TRBV4-2 and TRBJ1-1, with D maybe TRBD1 (6 bases). Trimming stripped 4 bases from V and 2 bases from J, with 14 bases between. Germline-derived CDR1 and CDR2 are LGHNA and YNFKEQ. The CDR3 is 15 residues long. The chain's CDR3 is CASSRDRSQNTEAFF. CDR3 nucleotides: TGTGCCAGCAGCCGAGACAGGTCACAAAACACTGAAGCTTTCTTT.

The chain has TRBV10-3 and TRBJ2-7; D may be TRBD1 (5 bases). Trimming cost V 0 bases and J 0 bases, with 12 bases left between them. There are 16 residues in the CDR3. Germline values: CDR1 ENHRY, CDR2 SYGVKD. The CDR3 region is CAISESGDPSSYEQYF. The CDR3 DNA follows: TGTGCCATCAGTGAGTCAGGGGATCCCAGCTCCTACGAGCAGTACTTC.

The chain uses TRBV30 and TRBJ2-3; TRBD2 agrees at 7 bases. CDR3 size: 16 residues. Germline CDR1 GTSNPN, CDR2 SVGIG (reference sequence). V lost 2 bases, J lost 2 bases, and 10 bases stayed unmatched. This CDR3 is CAWSSAGLSLTDTQYF. CDR3 DNA sequence: TGTGCCTGGAGTTCTGCGGGACTATCCCTCACAGATACGCAGTATTTT. Filled out from reference TRBV30 and TRBJ2-3, the complete variable domain reads SQTIHQWPATLVQPVGSPLSLECTVEGTSNPNLYWYRQAAGRGLQLLFYSVGIGQISSEVPQNLSASRPQDRQFILSSKKLLLSDSGFYLCAWSSAGLSLTDTQYFGPGTRLTVL.

J is TRBJ2-1 and V is TRBV9; 9 bases are shared with TRBD2. This CDR3 region has 15 residues. Germline assignment: CDR1 SGDLS and CDR2 YYNGEE. With V trimmed by 4 bases and J by 4 bases, 6 bases remained unmatched. This chain's CDR3 is CASSPRLAAYNEQFF. In nucleotides, the CDR3 is TGTGCCAGCAGCCCCCGACTAGCGGCTTACAATGAGCAGTTCTTC.